The present T cell receptor beta chain was sequenced within a study of T-cell memory formation after mild COVID-19. Overall study context: Clusters of TCRs were largely donor specific. Whole-study results and caveats: Pre-infection memory already had some responding clones, implying cross-reactive memory joined. Among clones contracting day 15 to 85, CD4/CD8 was balanced, whereas later expanders leaned CD4+.

Using its own MiXCR run on the 5' RACE reads, TCRdb lists one record per CDR3 protein. The sample has around 34,000 distinct CDR3 sequences, 7.7% seen once; the top ten hold 25% to 30%. In regard to this clonotype: What it recognizes is unknown.

The germline V gene has CDR1 LGHNA and CDR2 YNFKEQ. This CDR3 is 15 amino acids long. V dropped 1 base and J dropped 4; count of bases not matched to a gene: 0. The TCR originated in a man aged 18-30 years who had mild COVID-19 (a few samples of this study predate the infection). Cell type and time point are not known. Sequencing was carried out using PBMCs or a T cell subset sorted from them (not recorded which). The J gene is TRBJ2-7, the V gene TRBV4-2; 14 bases match TRBD2. For the CDR3, the DNA is TGTGCCAGCAGCCAAGGACTAGCGGGGGGGTACGAGCAGTACTTC. It is translated as CASSQGLAGGYEQYF.